This T cell receptor beta chain derives from a study of T cell responses to AZD1222 COVID-19 vaccine. General study results and limits: Repertoire sampling occurred only after the peak T cell response.

Regarding this clone: Its matching antigen is unknown.

Second-dose groups at about 4 or about 12 weeks were pooled. Repertoires were generated with immunoSEQ multiplex PCR, while TCRdb's copy carries only in-frame clones and drops some. The sample has fewer than 180,000 clones, more than 85% seen once; the top ten hold approximately 3.4%. This specimen was peripheral blood, taken 28 days after the second AZD1222 dose. This sequence was found in an adult who received the AZD1222 COVID-19 vaccine.

The CDR3 reads CASSLALAGGGVEQFF. CDR3 in DNA: TGTGCCAGCAGCTTAGCACTAGCGGGAGGTGGAGTTGAGCAGTTCTTC. The rearrangement links TRBV7-2 to TRBJ2-1; 12 bases are shared with TRBD2. The CDR3 totals 16 residues. V was clipped by 0 bases and J by 9 bases; unmatched bases: 6. Germline V CDR1 and CDR2: SGHTA, FQGNSA.